The rows below give T cell receptor beta chains drawn from one sample of a study of blood T cells in healthy people across ages. MiXCR, applied by TCRdb to the 5' RACE reads, yields one record per CDR3 protein. Of roughly 700,000 distinct CDR3 sequences listed, roughly 32% are singletons. The sequenced sample was blood. These receptors were collected from an elderly woman in good health. CDR3s include the opening cysteine and the closing phenylalanine or tryptophan.

v_call	j_call	cdr3_aa
TRBV2	TRBJ1-2	CASSDPFTGTNYGYTF
TRBV20-1	TRBJ2-7	CSAREAETYEQYF
TRBV2	TRBJ2-3	CARRGLAGNRNPSTDTQYF
TRBV12-3/TRBV12-4	TRBJ2-7	CASSLGGPNYEQYF
TRBV4-2	TRBJ1-1	CASSPPARQGTEAFF
TRBV5-1	TRBJ2-3	CASSRGGRSTDTQYF
TRBV7-2	TRBJ2-1	CASINLMYNEQFF
TRBV7-2	TRBJ2-3	CASSLRLGSPSTDTQYF
TRBV12-3/TRBV12-4	TRBJ1-1	CASSLWANTEAFF
TRBV14	TRBJ2-7	CASSQEWGGPYEQYF
TRBV7-9	TRBJ2-5	CASSAARATETQYF
TRBV7-9	TRBJ2-1	CASSLGDSFYNEQFF
TRBV28	TRBJ2-7	CASSLMTAAREQYF
TRBV7-8	TRBJ1-1	CASSLATGYTEAFF
TRBV20-1	TRBJ2-3	CSARRQMKTDTQYF
TRBV7-6	TRBJ2-5	CASSPITGSRLRLGTQYF
TRBV28	TRBJ2-1	CASSPGTSGGLYNEQFF
TRBV5-1	TRBJ2-1	CASSLGDTYNEQFF
TRBV24-1	TRBJ1-1	CATSSDRGRGNTEAFF
TRBV20-1	TRBJ2-2	CSARGPGGTANTGELFF
TRBV14	TRBJ1-4	CASSQGSDRGARGEKLFF
TRBV28	TRBJ2-3	CASTPGTRTDTQYF
TRBV7-8	TRBJ1-3	CASSPVRGVGNTIYF
TRBV6-1	TRBJ1-4	CASTGLSGGKLFF
TRBV9	TRBJ2-1	CASSVAVGQSYNEQFF
TRBV28	TRBJ1-5	CASSFPPDRGRQPQHF
TRBV11-3	TRBJ2-5	CASSCGGNQETQYF
TRBV7-9	TRBJ2-3	CASSLGRGSTQYF
TRBV5-1	TRBJ1-4	CASSLGERGAEKLFF
TRBV18	TRBJ2-7	CASSPPVGGAGSDEQYF
TRBV5-1	TRBJ2-3	CASSLGHTDTQYF
TRBV9	TRBJ2-2	CASSVGRGAGLWNTGELFF
TRBV12-3/TRBV12-4	TRBJ2-7	CASSLAGAPYEQYF
TRBV7-2	TRBJ1-5	CASSAPGGDQPQHF
TRBV20-1	TRBJ2-3	CSASVFSDTQYF
TRBV29-1	TRBJ2-7	CSVNPGAPYEQYF
TRBV6-1	TRBJ2-7	CASSQPGRHEQYF
TRBV27	TRBJ1-5	CASSSTGDNQPQHF
TRBV7-2	TRBJ1-4	CASSPWTGPNEKLFF
TRBV7-2	TRBJ1-1	CASSLASGGSEAFF
TRBV19	TRBJ1-5	CASSIRGGNGGGQPQHF
TRBV27	TRBJ2-1	CASSPNRGQNEQFF
TRBV20-1	TRBJ1-2	CSAREMAGVYGYTF
TRBV29-1	TRBJ2-7	CSVGQGSYYEQYF
TRBV30	TRBJ2-5	CAWSTRQRETQYF
TRBV2	TRBJ2-4	CASTTQSRPKNIQYF